Sequencing of this T cell receptor (beta chain) was carried out in a study of blood T cells in healthy people across ages. The CDR3 is 14 amino acids. CDR1 is DFQATT and CDR2 is SNEGSKA in the germline V gene (reference sequence). V lost 6 bases to trimming and J lost 7 bases, with 22 bases between them. A second PCR, run for roughly 7 to 12 cycles, used a sample-barcoded 5' primer plus a J-beta primer mix. MiXCR was run by TCRdb on the 5' RACE reads, yielding one entry per CDR3 protein. The table lists about 800,000 distinct CDR3 sequences, around 25% of them singletons. This clonotype was found a few times. The same specimen was also included in a second study, on T cells of mothers and their children.

Sequenced: blood. This sequence was found in a boy aged 5-17 years in good health. The chain links TRBV20-1 to TRBJ2-7; perhaps TRBD2 as D (6 bases). The CDR3 region is CSASKPGDLGEQYF. In DNA form, the CDR3 reads TGCAGTGCCAGCAAGCCGGGGGATCTGGGTGAGCAGTACTTC.